One and the same sample provided the 26 T cell receptor beta chains below, sequenced in a study of immune evolution from preneoplasia to lung adenocarcinoma. The assay was immunoSEQ multiplex PCR, and TCRdb's table has in-frame clones only and misses some. Of 3,500 to 4,000 clones in the sample, roughly 81% are singletons; the top ten hold roughly 20%. The sample taken for sequencing was FFPE minimally invasive lung adenocarcinoma tissue. Receptors were obtained from a person aged 60-79 years with lung adenocarcinoma.

CDR3 loop: CASRSGAGGKETQYF. The CDR3 DNA sequence: TGTGCCAGCAGATCCGGGGCCGGCGGTAAAGAGACCCAGTACTTC. The chain employs TRBV6-5 and TRBJ2-5, with D possibly called TRBD1 or TRBD2 (5 bases each). The CDR3 covers 15 residues. The germline V and J ends were trimmed by 6 bases and 3 bases, with 17 bases remaining between them. Germline CDR1 is MNHEY and CDR2 is SVGAGI.

The chain links TRBV2 to TRBJ1-5; the D gene is possibly TRBD1 (5 bases). The CDR3 sequence is 15 residues long. V was trimmed by 6 bases and J by 1 base, leaving 13 bases between them. The V gene's germline CDR1 is SNHLY and CDR2 FYNNEI. The CDR3 nucleotides are TGTGCCAGCAGCAATACAGGAGGCAGCAATCAGCCCCAGCATTTT. Protein sequence: CASSNTGGSNQPQHF. The full variable domain, completed using reference TRBV2 and TRBJ1-5, is EPEVTQTPSHQVTQMGQEVILRCVPISNHLYFYWYRQILGQKVEFLVSFYNNEISEKSEIFDDQFSVERPDGSNFTLKIRSTKLEDSAMYFCASSNTGGSNQPQHFGDGTRLSIL.

The V gene is TRBV6-1, the J gene TRBJ2-3, with 16 bases identical to TRBD2. This CDR3 is built from 18 residues. The V and J ends lost 4 bases and 1 base, in that order; junction bases with no gene match: 5. CDR1 and CDR2 from the germline V gene are MNHNS and SASEGT. CDR3 DNA: TGTGCCAGCAGTGCTGTGGGACTAGCGGGGGGGGGCACAGATACGCAGTATTTT. It specifies CASSAVGLAGGGTDTQYF.

There are a few counts of this clone. The chain carries TRBV19 and TRBJ1-1; D is perhaps TRBD1 (6 bases). From germline, CDR1 is LNHDA and CDR2 SQIVND (reference sequence). V shed 7 bases and J shed 1 base, with 16 bases lying between them. CDR3 length: 15 amino acids. The CDR3 nucleotides read TGTGCCAGTATATTTAGGGGGGGGAAGAACACTGAAGCTTTCTTT. It specifies CASIFRGGKNTEAFF.

This chain uses TRBV7-2 with TRBJ2-7; the match to TRBD1 covers 7 bases. This CDR3 has 15 residues. The J segment lost 4 bases and the V segment lost 5 bases, leaving 11 bases of the junction unmatched. Germline loops: CDR1 SGHTA, CDR2 FQGNSA. CDR3 nucleotides: TGTGCCAGCAGCGCCTACAGGGGTTCGGGTTACGAGCAGTACTTC. Its protein is CASSAYRGSGYEQYF. The complete variable domain, with remaining parts taken from reference TRBV7-2 and TRBJ2-7, reads GAGVSQSPSNKVTEKGKDVELRCDPISGHTALYWYRQSLGQGLEFLIYFQGNSAPDKSGLPSDRFSAERTGGSVSTLTIQRTQQEDSAVYLCASSAYRGSGYEQYFGPGTRLTVT.

The CDR3 loop is CASSLLQEGEQYF. CDR3 in DNA: TGCGCCAGCAGCTTGCTTCAGGAGGGCGAGCAGTACTTC. The rearrangement uses TRBV5-1 and TRBJ2-7, with D perhaps TRBD2 (6 bases). V lost 1 base and J lost 6, with 11 bases in between. Germline V gene data show CDR1 as SGHRS and CDR2 as YFSETQ. CDR3 size: 13 residues.

CDR3 sequence (DNA): TGTGCCACCAGCAGGGACAGGGGCTACGAGCAGTACTTC. This translates into CATSRDRGYEQYF. The rearrangement uses TRBV15 and TRBJ2-7; 9 bases agree with TRBD1. Unmatched junction bases numbered 0, after V lost 3 bases and J lost 3 bases. The CDR3 has 13 residues. The V gene's germline CDR1 is LNHNV and CDR2 YYDKDF (reference sequence).

V gene TRBV28 combines with J gene TRBJ2-3, with TRBD2 identical over 8 bases. Per the germline V gene, CDR1 is MDHEN and CDR2 is SYDVKM. J gave up 2 bases and V 3 bases, and 10 bases lay outside the gene matches. This CDR3 is built from 17 residues. The CDR3 loop reads CASSLVSGGSLTDTQYF. The DNA for the CDR3 is TGTGCCAGCAGTTTGGTCAGCGGGGGAAGCCTCACAGATACGCAGTATTTT.

The chain joins TRBV5-4 to TRBJ2-5; 11 bases fit TRBD1. CDR3 length equals 15 residues. CDR1 and CDR2 (germline): SGHNT, YYREEE (reference sequence). With V trimmed by 5 bases and J by 2 bases, 5 bases remained unmatched. CDR3 in DNA: TGTGCCAGCAGGCTAGGGACAGGGGGTCAAGAGACCCAGTACTTC. Its translation: CASRLGTGGQETQYF.

The chain has TRBV7-2 and TRBJ2-7, with TRBD2 matching over 11 bases. CDR1 and CDR2 from the germline V gene are SGHTA and FQGNSA. J lost 6 bases, V lost 2 bases, and 6 bases had no gene match. CDR3 length equals 15 residues. This CDR3 reads CASSLLAGGQLEQYF. The CDR3 DNA sequence: TGTGCCAGCAGCTTATTAGCGGGAGGGCAACTCGAGCAGTACTTC. The full variable domain, its missing parts supplied by reference TRBV7-2 and TRBJ2-7, is GAGVSQSPSNKVTEKGKDVELRCDPISGHTALYWYRQSLGQGLEFLIYFQGNSAPDKSGLPSDRFSAERTGGSVSTLTIQRTQQEDSAVYLCASSLLAGGQLEQYFGPGTRLTVT.

By sample fraction, this clone is large. The J gene is TRBJ2-7, the V gene TRBV7-8; 8 bases fit TRBD1. The CDR3 is 16 residues long. The germline V gene encodes CDR1 SGHVS and CDR2 FQNEAQ. The trim removed 5 bases at V and 0 bases at J, leaving 9 bases unmatched. CDR3 region: CASSLLSGTGSYEQYF. The DNA of the CDR3 is TGTGCCAGCAGCCTATTGTCCGGGACAGGCTCCTACGAGCAGTACTTC.

In DNA form, the CDR3 reads TGTGCCAGCTCACCACCGGGCAGCCTCGAAGCTTTCTTT. Residues: CASSPPGSLEAFF. This chain connects TRBV18 to TRBJ1-1; D is unresolved. V dropped 0 bases and J dropped 8 bases, with 10 bases sitting between them. This CDR3 is 13 amino acids long. Germline V gene sequence: CDR1 KGHSH, CDR2 LQKENI. Full variable domain (missing parts from reference TRBV18 and TRBJ1-1): NAGVMQNPRHLVRRRGQEARLRCSPMKGHSHVYWYRQLPEEGLKFMVYLQKENIIDESGMPKERFSAEFPKEGPSILRIQQVVRGDSAAYFCASSPPGSLEAFFGQGTRLTVV.

The V call is TRBV6-1, the J call TRBJ2-7; 7 bases line up with TRBD2. The CDR3 is 12 residues long. The germline V gene encodes CDR1 MNHNS and CDR2 SASEGT. The V and J ends lost 1 base and 6 bases, in that order; junction bases with no gene match: 0. CDR3 nucleotides: TGTGCCAGCAGTGAAGGGGGGGGCGAGCAGTACTTC. Translation: CASSEGGGEQYF.

This clone was observed a single time. The J gene is TRBJ2-5, the V gene TRBV29-1; tentative D call: TRBD1 (6 bases). The V end lost 4 bases, the J end lost 3 bases, and 12 bases lay between the germline ends. This CDR3 is built from 13 residues. Germline lookup yields CDR1 SQVTM and CDR2 ANQGSEA. Written as DNA, the CDR3 is TGCAGCGTTGGCGGTGGACAGAAAGAGACCCAGTACTTC. This gives the protein CSVGGGQKETQYF.

This clone was seen a handful of times. The chain links TRBV9 to TRBJ1-2; TRBD1 agrees at 8 bases. J lost 6 bases, V lost 3 bases, and 10 bases had no gene match. This CDR3 comprises 15 residues. The germline gives CDR1 SGDLS, CDR2 YYNGEE. The CDR3 DNA sequence: TGTGCCAGCAGCGGCCAGGACAGGGTGTTAGATGGCTACACCTTC. Translation: CASSGQDRVLDGYTF.

The genes are TRBV6-4 and TRBJ2-3, with 10 bases that match TRBD2. The CDR3 has 15 amino acids. V lost 3 bases to trimming and J lost 4 bases; unmatched junction nucleotides: 4. Germline CDR1 is MRHNA and CDR2 is SNTAGT. CDR3: CASSEVAGGADTQYF. CDR3 coding DNA: TGTGCCAGCAGTGAAGTAGCGGGGGGTGCAGATACGCAGTATTTT.

The chain joins TRBV19 to TRBJ2-2; no firm D call. Looked up from germline, CDR1 is LNHDA and CDR2 is SQIVND (reference sequence). The CDR3 sequence is 12 residues long. The V end lost 5 bases, the J end lost 11 bases, and 12 bases lay between the germline ends. The CDR3: CASSPLVPELFF. The DNA for the CDR3 is TGTGCCAGTAGTCCCCTGGTCCCCGAGCTGTTTTTT.

V and J are TRBV5-1 and TRBJ2-2, with D possibly matching TRBD1 (5 bases). The CDR3 covers 15 residues. V was clipped by 2 bases and J by 8 bases, with 16 bases between them. CDR1 SGHRS and CDR2 YFSETQ come from the germline V gene. The CDR3 nucleotides read TGCGCCAGCAGCTTCGGACACGACGGTTTGGGGGAGCTGTTTTTT. Residues: CASSFGHDGLGELFF. Based on the CDR3 plus reference TRBV5-1 and TRBJ2-2, the full variable domain is KAGVTQTPRYLIKTRGQQVTLSCSPISGHRSVSWYQQTPGQGLQFLFEYFSETQRNKGNFPGRFSGRQFSNSRSEMNVSTLELGDSALYLCASSFGHDGLGELFFGEGSRLTVL.

This sequence joins TRBV5-1 and TRBJ2-6, with D unresolved. CDR3 length: 14 amino acids. The germline V gene has CDR1 SGHRS and CDR2 YFSETQ. Trimming shortened V by 0 bases and J by 1 base, and 2 bases separated the two germline ends. CDR3 region: CASSLDSGANVLTF. For the CDR3, the DNA is TGCGCCAGCAGCTTGGATTCTGGGGCCAACGTCCTGACTTTC.

The gene calls are TRBV28 and TRBJ1-5, with TRBD1 matching 7 bases. Germline loops: CDR1 MDHEN, CDR2 SYDVKM. The CDR3 spans 15 residues. V dropped 7 bases and J dropped 5; count of bases not matched to a gene: 11. The CDR3 DNA sequence: TGTGCCAGCACCAAATTCGGGACAGATTATCAGCCCCAGCATTTT. Translating gives CASTKFGTDYQPQHF.

The chain carries TRBV5-1 and TRBJ2-3; 12 bases align to TRBD2. Germline V gives CDR1 SGHRS, CDR2 YFSETQ. Trimming removed 4 bases from V and 5 bases from J; junction bases left unmatched: 5. The CDR3 runs 15 residues. The CDR3 nucleotides are TGCGCCAGCAGCATATCTAGCGGGGGGGGAGATACGCAGTATTTT. Its protein is CASSISSGGGDTQYF.

J is TRBJ2-4 and V is TRBV30; 7 bases are shared with TRBD2. The CDR3 extends over 13 amino acids. CDR1 is GTSNPN and CDR2 is SVGIG in the germline V gene (reference sequence). The V segment lost 4 bases and the J segment 3 bases; nucleotides outside the gene matches: 3. This CDR3 is CAWMGGSKNIQYF. CDR3 coding DNA: TGTGCCTGGATGGGAGGGAGCAAAAACATTCAGTACTTC.

The chain recombines TRBV6-6 with TRBJ2-4; D call uncertain. V was shortened by 7 bases and J by 0 bases, with 13 bases between the two germline ends. Germline V gene data show CDR1 as MNHNY and CDR2 as SVGAGI (reference sequence). The CDR3 consists of 15 residues. CDR3 region: CASTGTRVAKNIQYF. The CDR3 coding sequence is TGTGCCAGCACGGGTACACGGGTAGCCAAAAACATTCAGTACTTC.

In this sample, this clone turned up a few times. The chain joins TRBV6-6 to TRBJ1-5; 8 bases match TRBD1. There are 14 residues in the CDR3. The germline CDR1 and CDR2 sequences are MNHNY and SVGAGI (reference sequence). V lost 5 bases, J lost 5 bases, and 5 bases stayed unmatched. The chain's CDR3 is CASSTQTGDQPQHF. CDR3 nucleotides: TGTGCCAGCAGTACTCAGACAGGGGATCAGCCCCAGCATTTT.

The V gene is TRBV7-9, the J gene TRBJ1-1, with TRBD1 matching 7 bases. Germline trimming cut 5 bases from V and 4 bases from J; bases unmatched to any gene: 4. CDR3 length: 13 amino acids. CDR1 is SEHNR, CDR2 FQNEAQ, per germline (reference sequence). CDR3 in amino acids: CASSRTGLTEAFF. As DNA, the CDR3 is TGTGCCAGCAGCCGGACAGGTCTCACTGAAGCTTTCTTT. Filled out from reference TRBV7-9 and TRBJ1-1, the complete variable domain reads DTGVSQNPRHKITKRGQNVTFRCDPISEHNRLYWYRQTLGQGPEFLTYFQNEAQLEKSRLLSDRFSAERPKGSFSTLEIQRTEQGDSAMYLCASSRTGLTEAFFGQGTRLTVV.

The V gene is TRBV7-2, the J gene TRBJ1-2, with D possibly TRBD1 on 6 matching bases. With 3 bases removed from V and 0 bases from J, the gap between germline ends came to 17 bases. In germline, CDR1 is SGHTA, CDR2 FQGNSA. This CDR3 contains 17 residues. The CDR3 DNA follows: TGTGCCAGCAGCTTCACAGGGCACAAACGAGCTAACTATGGCTACACCTTC. It encodes CASSFTGHKRANYGYTF.